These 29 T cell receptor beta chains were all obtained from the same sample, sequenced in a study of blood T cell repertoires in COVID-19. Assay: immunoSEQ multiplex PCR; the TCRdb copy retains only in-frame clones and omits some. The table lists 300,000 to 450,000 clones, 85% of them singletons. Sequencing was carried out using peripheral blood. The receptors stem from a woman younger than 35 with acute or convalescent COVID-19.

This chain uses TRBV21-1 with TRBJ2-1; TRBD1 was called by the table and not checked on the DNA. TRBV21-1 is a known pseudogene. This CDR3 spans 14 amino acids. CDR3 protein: CASRNKRGRNEQFF. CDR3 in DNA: TGTGCCAGCAGAAATAAGAGGGGGAGAAATGAGCAGTTCTTC.

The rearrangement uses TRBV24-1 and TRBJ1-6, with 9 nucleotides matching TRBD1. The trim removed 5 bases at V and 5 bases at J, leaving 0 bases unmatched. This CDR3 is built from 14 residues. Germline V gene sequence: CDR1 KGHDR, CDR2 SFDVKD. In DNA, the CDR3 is TGTGCCACCAGTGGGGACAGGGATAATTCACCCCTCCACTTT. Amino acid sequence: CATSGDRDNSPLHF.

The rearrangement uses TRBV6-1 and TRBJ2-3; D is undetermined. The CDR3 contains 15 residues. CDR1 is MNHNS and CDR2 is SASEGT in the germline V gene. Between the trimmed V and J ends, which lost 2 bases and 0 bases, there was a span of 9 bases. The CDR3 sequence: CASSETRSSTDTQYF. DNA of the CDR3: TGTGCCAGCAGTGAAACGCGGTCTAGCACAGATACGCAGTATTTT.

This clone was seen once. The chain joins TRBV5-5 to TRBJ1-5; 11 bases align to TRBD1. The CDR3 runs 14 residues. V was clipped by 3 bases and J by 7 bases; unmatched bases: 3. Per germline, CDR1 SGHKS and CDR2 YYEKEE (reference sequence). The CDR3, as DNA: TGTGCCAGCAGCTGGGGGACAGGGGGGCAGCCCCAGCATTTT. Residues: CASSWGTGGQPQHF.

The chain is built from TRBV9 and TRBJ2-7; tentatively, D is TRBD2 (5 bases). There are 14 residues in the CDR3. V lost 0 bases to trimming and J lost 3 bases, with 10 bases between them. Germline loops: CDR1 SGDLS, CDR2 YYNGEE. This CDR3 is CASSVENSGYEQYF. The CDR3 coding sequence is TGTGCCAGCAGCGTAGAAAACAGCGGCTACGAGCAGTACTTC.

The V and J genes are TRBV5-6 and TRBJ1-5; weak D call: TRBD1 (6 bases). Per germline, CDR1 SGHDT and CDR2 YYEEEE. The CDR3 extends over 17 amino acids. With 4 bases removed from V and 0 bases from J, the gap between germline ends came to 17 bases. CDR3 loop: CASSTTSRGYSNQPQHF. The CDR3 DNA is TGTGCCAGCAGCACCACGTCCAGGGGCTATAGCAATCAGCCCCAGCATTTT.

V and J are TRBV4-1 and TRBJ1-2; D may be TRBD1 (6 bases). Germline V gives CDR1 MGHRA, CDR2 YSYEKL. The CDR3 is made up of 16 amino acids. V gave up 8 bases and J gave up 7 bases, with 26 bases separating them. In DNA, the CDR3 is TGCGCCAGCCTATCGGTCCTAGGACAGAGGGGGAGTGGCTACACCTTC. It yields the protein CASLSVLGQRGSGYTF.

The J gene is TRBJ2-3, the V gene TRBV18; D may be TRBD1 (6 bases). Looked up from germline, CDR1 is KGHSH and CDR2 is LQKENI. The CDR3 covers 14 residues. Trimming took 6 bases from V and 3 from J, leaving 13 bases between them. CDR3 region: CASSPLQGTDTQYF. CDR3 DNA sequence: TGTGCCAGCTCCCCATTACAGGGAACAGATACGCAGTATTTT.

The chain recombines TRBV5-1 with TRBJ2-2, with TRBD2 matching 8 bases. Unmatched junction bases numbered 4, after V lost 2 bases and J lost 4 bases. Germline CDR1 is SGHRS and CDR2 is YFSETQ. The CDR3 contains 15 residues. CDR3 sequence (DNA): TGCGCCAGCAGCTTCGGAAGCGGGAGCACCGGGGAGCTGTTTTTT. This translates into CASSFGSGSTGELFF.

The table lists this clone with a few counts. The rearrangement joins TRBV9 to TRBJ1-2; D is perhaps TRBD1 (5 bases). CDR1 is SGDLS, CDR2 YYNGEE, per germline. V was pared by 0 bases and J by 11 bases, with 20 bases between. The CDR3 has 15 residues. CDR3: CASSVGGIRRGGYTF. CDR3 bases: TGTGCCAGCAGCGTAGGGGGAATAAGGAGGGGAGGTTACACCTTC. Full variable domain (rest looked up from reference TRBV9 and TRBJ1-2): DSGVTQTPKHLITATGQRVTLRCSPRSGDLSVYWYQQSLDQGLQFLIQYYNGEERAKGNILERFSAQQFPDLHSELNLSSLELGDSALYFCASSVGGIRRGGYTFGSGTRLTVV.

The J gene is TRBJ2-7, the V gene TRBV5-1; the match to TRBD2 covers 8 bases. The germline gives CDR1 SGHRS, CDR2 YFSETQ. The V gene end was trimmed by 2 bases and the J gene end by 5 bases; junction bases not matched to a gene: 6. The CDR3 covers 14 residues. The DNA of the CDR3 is TGCGCCAGCAGCTTCGAGCGGGAGATCCACGAGCAGTACTTC. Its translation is CASSFEREIHEQYF.

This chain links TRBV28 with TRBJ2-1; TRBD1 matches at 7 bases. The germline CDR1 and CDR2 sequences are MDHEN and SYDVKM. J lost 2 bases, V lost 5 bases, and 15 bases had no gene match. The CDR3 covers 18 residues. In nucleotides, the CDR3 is TGTGCCAGCAGTCGCAGCAACAGAGTGGACAGGACCTACAATGAGCAGTTCTTC. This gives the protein CASSRSNRVDRTYNEQFF.

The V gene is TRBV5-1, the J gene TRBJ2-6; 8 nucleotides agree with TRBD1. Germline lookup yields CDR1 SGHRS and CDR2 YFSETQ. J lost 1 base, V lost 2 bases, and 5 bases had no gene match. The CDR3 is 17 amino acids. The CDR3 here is CASSFDDRGSGANVLTF. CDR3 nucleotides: TGCGCCAGCAGCTTCGACGACAGGGGATCTGGGGCCAACGTCCTGACTTTC. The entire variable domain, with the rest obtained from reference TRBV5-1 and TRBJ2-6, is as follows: KAGVTQTPRYLIKTRGQQVTLSCSPISGHRSVSWYQQTPGQGLQFLFEYFSETQRNKGNFPGRFSGRQFSNSRSEMNVSTLELGDSALYLCASSFDDRGSGANVLTFGAGSRLTVL.

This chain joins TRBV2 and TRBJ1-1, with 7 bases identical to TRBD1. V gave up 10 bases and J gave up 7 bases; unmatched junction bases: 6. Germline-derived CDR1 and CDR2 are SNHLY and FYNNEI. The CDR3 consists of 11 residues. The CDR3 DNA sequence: TGTGCCAACCAAAGACAGGGTGAAGCTTTCTTT. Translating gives CANQRQGEAFF.

The CDR3 region is CASSDRGLDTEAFF. DNA for the CDR3: TGTGCCAGCAGCGACAGGGGGCTGGACACTGAAGCTTTCTTT. The chain employs TRBV5-4 and TRBJ1-1; 10 bases match TRBD1. The CDR3 has 14 residues. J was trimmed by 3 bases and V by 4 bases; bases with no gene match: 3. Germline V gives CDR1 SGHNT, CDR2 YYREEE (reference sequence).

The CDR3 is CASSLRPSFYRENTEAFF. The CDR3 DNA reads as TGTGCCAGCAGCCTCCGTCCTTCCTTCTACAGGGAGAACACTGAAGCTTTCTTT. V is TRBV7-8 and J is TRBJ1-1; D is perhaps TRBD1 (6 bases). V lost 5 bases to trimming and J lost 1 base, with 23 bases between them. The CDR3 spans 18 residues. Germline V gene lookup returns CDR1 SGHVS and CDR2 FQNEAQ.

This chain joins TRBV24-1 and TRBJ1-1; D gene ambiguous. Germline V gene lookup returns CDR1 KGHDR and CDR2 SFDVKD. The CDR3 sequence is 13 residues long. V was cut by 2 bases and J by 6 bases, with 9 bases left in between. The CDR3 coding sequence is TGTGCCACCAGTGATTCTGGCAGGCCTGAAGCTTTCTTT. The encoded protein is CATSDSGRPEAFF.

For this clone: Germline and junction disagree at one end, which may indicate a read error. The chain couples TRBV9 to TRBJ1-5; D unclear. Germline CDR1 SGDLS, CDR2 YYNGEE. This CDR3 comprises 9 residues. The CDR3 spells CASIPRHTF. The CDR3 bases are TGTGCCAGCATCCCGAGACACACGTTT.

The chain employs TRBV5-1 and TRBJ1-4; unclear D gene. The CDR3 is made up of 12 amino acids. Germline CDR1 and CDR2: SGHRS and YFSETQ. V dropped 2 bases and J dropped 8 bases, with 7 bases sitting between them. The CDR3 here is CASSFAGEKLFF. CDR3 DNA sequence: TGCGCCAGCAGCTTCGCCGGGGAAAAACTGTTTTTT.

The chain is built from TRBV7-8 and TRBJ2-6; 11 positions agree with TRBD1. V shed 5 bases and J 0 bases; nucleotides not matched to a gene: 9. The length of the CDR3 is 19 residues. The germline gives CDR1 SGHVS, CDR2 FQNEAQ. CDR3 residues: CASSPWTGGQLSGANVLTF. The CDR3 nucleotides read TGTGCCAGCAGCCCTTGGACAGGGGGCCAGCTCTCTGGGGCCAACGTCCTGACTTTC.

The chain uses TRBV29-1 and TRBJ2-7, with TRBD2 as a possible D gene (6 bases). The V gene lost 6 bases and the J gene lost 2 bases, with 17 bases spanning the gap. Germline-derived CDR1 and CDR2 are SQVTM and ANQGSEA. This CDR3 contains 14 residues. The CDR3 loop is CSVARDGGTYEQYF. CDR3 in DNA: TGCAGCGTCGCCCGGGACGGCGGGACCTACGAGCAGTACTTC.

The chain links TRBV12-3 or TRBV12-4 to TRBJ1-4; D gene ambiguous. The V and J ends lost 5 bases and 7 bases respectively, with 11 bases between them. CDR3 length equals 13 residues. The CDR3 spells CASSQSSGEKLFF. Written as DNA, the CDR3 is TGTGCCAGCAGTCAGAGTTCGGGTGAAAAACTGTTTTTT.

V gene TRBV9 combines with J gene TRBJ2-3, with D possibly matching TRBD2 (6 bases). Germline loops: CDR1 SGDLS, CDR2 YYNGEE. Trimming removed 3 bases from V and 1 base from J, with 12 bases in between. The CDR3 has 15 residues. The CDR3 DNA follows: TGTGCCAGCAGCGCCGGCGGGATCCGCACAGATACGCAGTATTTT. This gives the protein CASSAGGIRTDTQYF.

The CDR3 protein is CASSPPVGQGHMNTEAFF. CDR3 nucleotides: TGTGCCAGCTCACCACCGGTCGGGCAGGGCCACATGAACACTGAAGCTTTCTTT. The genes are TRBV18 and TRBJ1-1; the D gene is possibly TRBD1 (5 bases). V was shortened by 0 bases and J by 0 bases, with 17 bases between the two germline ends. CDR3 size: 18 residues. Germline CDR1 reads KGHSH; CDR2 reads LQKENI.

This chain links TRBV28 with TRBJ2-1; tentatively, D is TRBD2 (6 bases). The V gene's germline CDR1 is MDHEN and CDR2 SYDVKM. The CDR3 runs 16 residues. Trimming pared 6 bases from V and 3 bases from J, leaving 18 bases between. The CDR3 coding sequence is TGTGCCAGCAGCCCCCCGGGGGTCACCCGCTACAATGAGCAGTTCTTC. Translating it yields CASSPPGVTRYNEQFF.

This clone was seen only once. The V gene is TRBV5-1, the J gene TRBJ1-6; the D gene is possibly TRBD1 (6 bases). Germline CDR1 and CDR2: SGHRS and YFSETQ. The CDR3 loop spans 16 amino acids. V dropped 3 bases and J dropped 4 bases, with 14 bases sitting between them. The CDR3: CASSSRGGVYNSPLHF. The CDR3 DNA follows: TGCGCCAGCAGCTCGCGGGGGGGCGTTTATAATTCACCCCTCCACTTT.

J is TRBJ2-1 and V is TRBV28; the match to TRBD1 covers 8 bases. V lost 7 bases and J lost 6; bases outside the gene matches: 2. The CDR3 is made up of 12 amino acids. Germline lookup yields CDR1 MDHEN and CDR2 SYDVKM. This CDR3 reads CASIDRGNEQFF. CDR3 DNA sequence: TGTGCCAGCATTGACAGGGGCAATGAGCAGTTCTTC.

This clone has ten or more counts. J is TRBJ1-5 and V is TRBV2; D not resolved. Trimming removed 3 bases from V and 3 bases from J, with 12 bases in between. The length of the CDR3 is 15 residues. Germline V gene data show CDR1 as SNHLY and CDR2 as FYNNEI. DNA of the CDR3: TGTGCCAGCAGTGATTTTGAGGAAAACAATCAGCCCCAGCATTTT. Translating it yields CASSDFEENNQPQHF.

CDR3 sequence (DNA): TGTGCCAGCAGCCCCCGACTCGACGGGGTTACAGATACGCAGTATTTT. Protein sequence: CASSPRLDGVTDTQYF. The chain is built from TRBV9 and TRBJ2-3; possible D gene TRBD2, 5 bases. The CDR3 runs 16 residues. V was trimmed by 4 bases and J by 3 bases, leaving 18 bases between them. Germline CDR1 reads SGDLS; CDR2 reads YYNGEE. Full variable domain (remainder filled in from reference TRBV9 and TRBJ2-3): DSGVTQTPKHLITATGQRVTLRCSPRSGDLSVYWYQQSLDQGLQFLIQYYNGEERAKGNILERFSAQQFPDLHSELNLSSLELGDSALYFCASSPRLDGVTDTQYFGPGTRLTVL.